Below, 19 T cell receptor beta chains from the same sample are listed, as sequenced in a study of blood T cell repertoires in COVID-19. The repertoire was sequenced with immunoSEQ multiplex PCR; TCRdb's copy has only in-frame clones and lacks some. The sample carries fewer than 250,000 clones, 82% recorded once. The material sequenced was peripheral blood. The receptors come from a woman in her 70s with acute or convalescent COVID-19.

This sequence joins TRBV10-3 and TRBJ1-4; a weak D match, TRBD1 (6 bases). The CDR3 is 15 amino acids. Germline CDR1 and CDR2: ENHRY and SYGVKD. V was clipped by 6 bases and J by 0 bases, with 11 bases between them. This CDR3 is CAISPGQSTNEKLFF. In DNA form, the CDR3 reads TGTGCCATCAGCCCGGGACAATCAACTAATGAAAAACTGTTTTTT.

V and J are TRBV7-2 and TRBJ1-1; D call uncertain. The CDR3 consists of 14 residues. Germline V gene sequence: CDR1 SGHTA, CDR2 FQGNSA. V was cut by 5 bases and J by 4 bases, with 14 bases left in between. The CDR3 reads CASSPRNSGTEAFF. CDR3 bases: TGTGCCAGCAGCCCCAGGAACAGTGGCACTGAAGCTTTCTTT.

The CDR3 coding sequence is TGTGCCAGAAGCCCTAGCGGGGCATGCACAGATACGCAGTATTTT. Translation gives CARSPSGACTDTQYF. This chain links TRBV7-5 with TRBJ2-3; TRBD2, the D gene given by the table, was not confirmed from the DNA. TRBV7-5 constitutes a pseudogene. CDR3 size: 15 residues.

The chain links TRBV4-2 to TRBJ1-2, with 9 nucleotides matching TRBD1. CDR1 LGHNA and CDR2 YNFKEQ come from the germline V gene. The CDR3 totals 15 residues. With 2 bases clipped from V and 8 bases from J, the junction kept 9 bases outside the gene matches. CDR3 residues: CASSQTGTGFQGYTF. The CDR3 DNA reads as TGTGCCAGCAGCCAAACCGGGACAGGGTTTCAGGGCTACACCTTC.

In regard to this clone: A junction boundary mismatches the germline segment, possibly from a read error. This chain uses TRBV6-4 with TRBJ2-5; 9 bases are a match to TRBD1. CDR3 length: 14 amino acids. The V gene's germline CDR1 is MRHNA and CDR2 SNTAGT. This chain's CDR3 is CASSDSSLGTGFHF. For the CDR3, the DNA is TGTGCCAGCAGTGACTCGAGTCTTGGGACAGGGTTCCACTTC.

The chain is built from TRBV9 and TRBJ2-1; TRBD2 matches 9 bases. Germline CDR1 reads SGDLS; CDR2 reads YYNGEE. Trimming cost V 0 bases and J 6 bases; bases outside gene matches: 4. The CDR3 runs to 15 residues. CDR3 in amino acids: CASSVDGGGANEQFF. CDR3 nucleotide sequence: TGTGCCAGCAGCGTAGATGGCGGGGGGGCCAATGAGCAGTTCTTC.

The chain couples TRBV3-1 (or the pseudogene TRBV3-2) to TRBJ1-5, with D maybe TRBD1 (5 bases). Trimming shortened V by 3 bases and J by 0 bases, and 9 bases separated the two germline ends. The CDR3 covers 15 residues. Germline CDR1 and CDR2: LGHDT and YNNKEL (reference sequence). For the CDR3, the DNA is TGTGCCAGCAGCCAGGCAGGGTCTAGCAATCAGCCCCAGCATTTT. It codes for CASSQAGSSNQPQHF.

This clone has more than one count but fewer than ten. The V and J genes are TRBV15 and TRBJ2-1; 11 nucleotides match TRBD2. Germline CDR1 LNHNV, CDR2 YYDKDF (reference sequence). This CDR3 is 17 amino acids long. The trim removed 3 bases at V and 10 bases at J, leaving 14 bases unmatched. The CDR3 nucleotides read TGTGCCACCAGCAGGGAGGCTTGGGCTAGCGGGGGGAACGAGCAGTTCTTC. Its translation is CATSREAWASGGNEQFF.

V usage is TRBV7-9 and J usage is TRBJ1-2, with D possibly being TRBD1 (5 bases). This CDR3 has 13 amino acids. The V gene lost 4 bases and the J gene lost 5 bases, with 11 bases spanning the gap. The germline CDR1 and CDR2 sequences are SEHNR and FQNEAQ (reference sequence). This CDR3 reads CASSSGGSYGYTF. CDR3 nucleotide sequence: TGTGCCAGCAGCTCCGGGGGGTCATATGGCTACACCTTC. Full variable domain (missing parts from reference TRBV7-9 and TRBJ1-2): DTGVSQNPRHKITKRGQNVTFRCDPISEHNRLYWYRQTLGQGPEFLTYFQNEAQLEKSRLLSDRFSAERPKGSFSTLEIQRTEQGDSAMYLCASSSGGSYGYTFGSGTRLTVV.

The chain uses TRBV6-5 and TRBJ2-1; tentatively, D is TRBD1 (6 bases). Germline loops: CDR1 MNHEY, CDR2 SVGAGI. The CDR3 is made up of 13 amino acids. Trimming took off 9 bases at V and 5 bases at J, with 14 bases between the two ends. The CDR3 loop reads CASHKDSDNEQFF. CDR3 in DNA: TGTGCCAGTCACAAGGACAGTGACAATGAGCAGTTCTTC.

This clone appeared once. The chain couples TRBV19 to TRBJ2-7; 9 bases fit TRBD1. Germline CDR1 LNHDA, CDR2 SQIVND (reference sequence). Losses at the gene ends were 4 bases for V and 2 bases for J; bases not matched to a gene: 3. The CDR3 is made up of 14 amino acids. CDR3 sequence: CASSTRTGAYEQYF. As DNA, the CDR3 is TGTGCCAGTAGTACTAGGACAGGGGCCTACGAGCAGTACTTC.

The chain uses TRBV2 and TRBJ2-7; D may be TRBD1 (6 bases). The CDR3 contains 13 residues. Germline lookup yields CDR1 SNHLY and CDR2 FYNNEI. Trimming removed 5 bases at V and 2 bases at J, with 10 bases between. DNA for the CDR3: TGTGCCAGCAGTCGACAGGAGGCCTACGAGCAGTACTTC. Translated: CASSRQEAYEQYF.

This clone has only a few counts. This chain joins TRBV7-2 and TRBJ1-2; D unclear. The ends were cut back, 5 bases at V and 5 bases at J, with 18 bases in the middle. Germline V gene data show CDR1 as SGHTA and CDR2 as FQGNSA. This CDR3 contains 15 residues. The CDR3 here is CASSPEGGNGYGYTF. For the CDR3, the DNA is TGTGCCAGCAGCCCAGAGGGCGGTAACGGGTATGGCTACACCTTC.

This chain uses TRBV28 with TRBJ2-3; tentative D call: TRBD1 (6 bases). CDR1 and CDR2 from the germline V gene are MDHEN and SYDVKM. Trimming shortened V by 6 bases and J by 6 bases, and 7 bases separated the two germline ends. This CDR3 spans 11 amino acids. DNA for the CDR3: TGTGCCAGCAGGCAGGGGGATACGCAGTATTTT. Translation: CASRQGDTQYF.

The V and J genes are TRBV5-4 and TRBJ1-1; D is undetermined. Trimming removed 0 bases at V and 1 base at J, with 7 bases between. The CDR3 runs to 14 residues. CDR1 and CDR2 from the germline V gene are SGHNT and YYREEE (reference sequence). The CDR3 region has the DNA TGTGCCAGCAGCTTGGTAGAGGAGAACACTGAAGCTTTCTTT. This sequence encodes CASSLVEENTEAFF.

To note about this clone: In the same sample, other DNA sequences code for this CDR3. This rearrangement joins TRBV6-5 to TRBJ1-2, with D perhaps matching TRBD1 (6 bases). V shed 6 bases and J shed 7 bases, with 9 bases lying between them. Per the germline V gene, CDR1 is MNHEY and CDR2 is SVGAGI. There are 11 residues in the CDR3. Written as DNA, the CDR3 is TGTGCCAGCAGCACAGGGAGTGGCTACACCTTC. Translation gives CASSTGSGYTF.

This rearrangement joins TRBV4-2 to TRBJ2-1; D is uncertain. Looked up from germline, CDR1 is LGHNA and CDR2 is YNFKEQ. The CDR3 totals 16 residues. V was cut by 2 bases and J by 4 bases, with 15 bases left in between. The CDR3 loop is CASSQNTPPRYNEQFF. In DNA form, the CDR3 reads TGTGCCAGCAGCCAAAATACCCCCCCCAGGTACAATGAGCAGTTCTTC.

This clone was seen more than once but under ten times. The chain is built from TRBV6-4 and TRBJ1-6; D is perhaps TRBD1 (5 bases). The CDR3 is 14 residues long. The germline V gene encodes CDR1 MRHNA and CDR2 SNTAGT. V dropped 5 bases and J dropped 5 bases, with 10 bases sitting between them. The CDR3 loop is CASSTGTDNSPLHF. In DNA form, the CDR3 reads TGTGCCAGCAGTACCGGGACTGATAATTCACCCCTCCACTTT.

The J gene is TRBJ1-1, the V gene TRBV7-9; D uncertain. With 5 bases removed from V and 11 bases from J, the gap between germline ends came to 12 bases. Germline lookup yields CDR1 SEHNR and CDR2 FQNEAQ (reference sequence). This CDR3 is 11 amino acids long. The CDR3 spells CASSSGLGAFF. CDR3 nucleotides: TGTGCCAGCAGCAGCGGGCTCGGCGCTTTCTTT. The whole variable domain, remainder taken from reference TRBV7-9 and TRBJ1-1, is DTGVSQNPRHKITKRGQNVTFRCDPISEHNRLYWYRQTLGQGPEFLTYFQNEAQLEKSRLLSDRFSAERPKGSFSTLEIQRTEQGDSAMYLCASSSGLGAFFGQGTRLTVV.